Following are 5 T cell receptor beta chains from one sample sequenced in a study of OX40 agonist ivuxolimab in advanced cancers. Assay used: immunoSEQ multiplex PCR; TCRdb lists only in-frame clones, some missing. Here the sample spans around 99,000 clones, 85% to 95% being singletons. The input for sequencing was CD4+ or CD8+ T cells sorted from blood, taken in a trial of the OX40 agonist ivuxolimab. These receptor sequences come from an adult with an advanced solid tumor such as melanoma, head and neck, liver or kidney cancer.

The chain links TRBV5-4 to TRBJ2-3, with 9 bases matching TRBD1. V shed 4 bases and J 4 bases; nucleotides not matched to a gene: 7. CDR1 is SGHNT and CDR2 is YYREEE in the germline V gene (reference sequence). The CDR3 loop spans 15 amino acids. CDR3 loop: CASSPGTGSPDTQYF. The CDR3 DNA is TGTGCCAGCAGCCCGGGGACAGGGTCCCCAGATACGCAGTATTTT.

The rearrangement joins TRBV28 to TRBJ1-4, with D perhaps matching TRBD1 (5 bases). The germline gives CDR1 MDHEN, CDR2 SYDVKM. The CDR3 is made up of 16 amino acids. V gave up 2 bases and J gave up 5 bases, with 15 bases separating them. CDR3 in amino acids: CASSLSGTVINEKLFF. CDR3 bases: TGTGCCAGCAGTTTAAGCGGGACCGTCATCAATGAAAAACTGTTTTTT.

This chain connects TRBV29-1 to TRBJ2-7; 7 nucleotides align to TRBD2. The CDR3 runs to 15 residues. The germline gives CDR1 SQVTM, CDR2 ANQGSEA. V was clipped by 1 base and J by 3 bases; unmatched bases: 9. CDR3 loop: CSVEAGGAGVYEQYF. The CDR3 DNA reads TGCAGCGTTGAAGCGGGGGGTGCGGGGGTCTACGAGCAGTACTTC.

This sequence joins TRBV5-1 and TRBJ1-2; tentatively, D is TRBD1 (5 bases). The ends were cut back, 0 bases at V and 2 bases at J, with 8 bases in the middle. The germline V gene encodes CDR1 SGHRS and CDR2 YFSETQ. This CDR3 has 14 residues. CDR3 DNA: TGCGCCAGCAGCTTGGGTGGGACCAACTATGGCTACACCTTC. Translation gives CASSLGGTNYGYTF.

In nucleotides, the CDR3 is TGTGCCAGCAGTGAAGTCGTACCGGGGCAGTGGATTTCCTACGAGCAGTACTTC. Translation: CASSEVVPGQWISYEQYF. The rearrangement uses TRBV6-1 and TRBJ2-7; the D call may be TRBD1 or TRBD2 (5 bases each). The CDR3 totals 18 residues. V lost 1 base and J lost 1, with 20 bases in between. The germline V gene encodes CDR1 MNHNS and CDR2 SASEGT.